This section outlines one TCR beta chain sequence together with its context. Per the germline V gene, CDR1 is SGHVS and CDR2 is FQNEAQ. The CDR3 consists of 15 residues. The V segment lost 4 bases and the J segment 3 bases; nucleotides outside the gene matches: 5. This specimen comes from a study of OX40 agonist ivuxolimab in advanced cancers. Profiling relied on immunoSEQ multiplex PCR, and the TCRdb table lists in-frame clones only, not all of them. The table has 75,000 to 100,000 clones, under 85% seen once. The chain employs TRBV7-8 and TRBJ2-7; 11 bases are shared with TRBD1. The sequence was obtained from an adult with an advanced solid tumor such as melanoma, head and neck, liver or kidney cancer. The material was CD4+ or CD8+ T cells sorted from blood, obtained in a trial of the OX40 agonist ivuxolimab. This chain's CDR3 is CASSSGQGDGYEQYF. Here the CDR3 DNA reads TGTGCCAGCAGCTCGGGACAGGGGGACGGCTACGAGCAGTACTTC.